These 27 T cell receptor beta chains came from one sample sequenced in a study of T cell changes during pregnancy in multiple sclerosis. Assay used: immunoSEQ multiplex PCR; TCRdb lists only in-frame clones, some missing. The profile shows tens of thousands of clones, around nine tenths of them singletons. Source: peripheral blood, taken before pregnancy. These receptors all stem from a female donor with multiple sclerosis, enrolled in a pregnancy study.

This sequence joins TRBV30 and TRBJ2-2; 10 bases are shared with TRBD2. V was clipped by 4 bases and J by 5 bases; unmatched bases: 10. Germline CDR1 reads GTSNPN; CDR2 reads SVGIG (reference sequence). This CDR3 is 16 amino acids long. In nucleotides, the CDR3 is TGTGCCTGGAACCCTTGGGGACTAGCGAGAACCGGGGAGCTGTTTTTT. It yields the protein CAWNPWGLARTGELFF.

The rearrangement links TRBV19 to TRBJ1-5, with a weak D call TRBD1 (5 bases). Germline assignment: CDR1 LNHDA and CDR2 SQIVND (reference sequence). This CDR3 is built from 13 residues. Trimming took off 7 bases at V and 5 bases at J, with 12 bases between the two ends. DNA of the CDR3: TGTGCCAGTATCGACCAGGGTCATCAGCCCCAGCATTTT. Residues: CASIDQGHQPQHF.

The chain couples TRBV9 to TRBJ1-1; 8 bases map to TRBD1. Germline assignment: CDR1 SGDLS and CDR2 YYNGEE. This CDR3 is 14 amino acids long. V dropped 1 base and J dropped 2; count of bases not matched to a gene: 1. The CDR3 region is CASSVTGGNTEAFF. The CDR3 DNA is TGTGCCAGCAGCGTAACAGGGGGAAACACTGAAGCTTTCTTT.

CDR3 amino acids: CASSPSVNREGEQFF. For the CDR3, the DNA is TGTGCCAGCAGTCCTTCCGTGAACAGGGAGGGTGAGCAGTTCTTC. The rearrangement joins TRBV27 to TRBJ2-1; D possibly corresponds to TRBD2 (7 bases). The length of the CDR3 is 15 residues. The germline gives CDR1 MNHEY, CDR2 SMNVEV (reference sequence). Trimming took 5 bases from V and 9 from J, leaving 20 bases between them.

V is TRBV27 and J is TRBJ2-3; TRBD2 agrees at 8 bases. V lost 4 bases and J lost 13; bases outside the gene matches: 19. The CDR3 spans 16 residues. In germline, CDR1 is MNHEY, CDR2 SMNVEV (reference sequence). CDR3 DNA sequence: TGTGCCAGCAGTTACCACCTCACCCCGGGGGGGACTAGGGAGTATTTT. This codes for CASSYHLTPGGTREYF.

The CDR3 coding sequence is TGTGCCAGCAGACGGGAGGGGTATTTCACAGATACGCAGTATTTT. The encoded protein is CASRREGYFTDTQYF. This rearrangement joins TRBV6-5 to TRBJ2-3; 8 bases fit TRBD2. Germline assignment: CDR1 MNHEY and CDR2 SVGAGI. The trim removed 6 bases at V and 2 bases at J, leaving 7 bases unmatched. This CDR3 contains 15 residues.

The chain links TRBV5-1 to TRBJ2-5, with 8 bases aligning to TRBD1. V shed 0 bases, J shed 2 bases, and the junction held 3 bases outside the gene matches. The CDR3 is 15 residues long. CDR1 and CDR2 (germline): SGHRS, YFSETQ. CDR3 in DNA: TGCGCCAGCAGCTTGGCAACAGGGGGACAAGAGACCCAGTACTTC. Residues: CASSLATGGQETQYF.

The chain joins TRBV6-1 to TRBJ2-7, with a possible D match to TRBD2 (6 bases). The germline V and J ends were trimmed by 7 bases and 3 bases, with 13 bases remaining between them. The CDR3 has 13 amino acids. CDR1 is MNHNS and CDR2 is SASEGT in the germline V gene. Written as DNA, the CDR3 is TGTGCCAGCATGGTACCCGGGGGCTACGAGCAGTACTTC. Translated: CASMVPGGYEQYF.

The CDR3 spells CASSVNSGGAETQYF. The CDR3 nucleotides are TGTGCCAGCAGCGTCAATAGCGGGGGGGCCGAGACCCAGTACTTC. J is TRBJ2-5 and V is TRBV7-9; 11 nucleotides agree with TRBD2. The CDR3 sequence is 15 residues long. The trim removed 5 bases at V and 5 bases at J, leaving 7 bases unmatched. The germline gives CDR1 SEHNR, CDR2 FQNEAQ (reference sequence).

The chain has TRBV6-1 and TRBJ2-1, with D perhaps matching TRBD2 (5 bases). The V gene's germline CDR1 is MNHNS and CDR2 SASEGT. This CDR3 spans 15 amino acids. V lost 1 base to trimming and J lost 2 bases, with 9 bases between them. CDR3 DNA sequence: TGTGCCAGCAGTGAAGAGGTGGGAGCCTACAATGAGCAGTTCTTC. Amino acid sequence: CASSEEVGAYNEQFF.

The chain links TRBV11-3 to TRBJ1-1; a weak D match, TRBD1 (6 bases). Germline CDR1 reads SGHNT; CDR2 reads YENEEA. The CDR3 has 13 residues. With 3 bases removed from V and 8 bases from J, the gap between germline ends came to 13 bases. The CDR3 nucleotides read TGTGCCAGCAGCTTTCTACCCGGGACAGAAGCTTTCTTT. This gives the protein CASSFLPGTEAFF. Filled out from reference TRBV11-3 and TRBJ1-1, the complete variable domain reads EAGVVQSPRYKIIEKKQPVAFWCNPISGHNTLYWYLQNLGQGPELLIRYENEEAVDDSQLPKDRFSAERLKGVDSTLKIQPAELGDSAVYLCASSFLPGTEAFFGQGTRLTVV.

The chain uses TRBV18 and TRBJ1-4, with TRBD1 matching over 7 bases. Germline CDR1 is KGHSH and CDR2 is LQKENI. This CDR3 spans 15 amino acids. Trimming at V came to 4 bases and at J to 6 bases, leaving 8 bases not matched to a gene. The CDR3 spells CASSHRQGLDEKLFF. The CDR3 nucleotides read TGTGCCAGCTCACATAGACAGGGCCTTGATGAAAAACTGTTTTTT. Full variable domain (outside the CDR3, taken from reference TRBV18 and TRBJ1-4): NAGVMQNPRHLVRRRGQEARLRCSPMKGHSHVYWYRQLPEEGLKFMVYLQKENIIDESGMPKERFSAEFPKEGPSILRIQQVVRGDSAAYFCASSHRQGLDEKLFFGSGTQLSVL.

The CDR3 nucleotides read TGTGCCAGCAGGGAACCAAACTATGGCTACACCTTC. This encodes CASREPNYGYTF. The chain couples TRBV6-1 to TRBJ1-2, with unresolved D. Germline assignment: CDR1 MNHNS and CDR2 SASEGT. This CDR3 has 12 amino acids. V lost 6 bases and J lost 2, with 7 bases in between.

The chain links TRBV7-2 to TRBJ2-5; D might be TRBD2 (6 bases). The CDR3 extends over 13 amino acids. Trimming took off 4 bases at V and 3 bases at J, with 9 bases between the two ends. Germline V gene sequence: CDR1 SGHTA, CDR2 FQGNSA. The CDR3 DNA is TGTGCCAGCAGCTATAGCGGAAAAGAGACCCAGTACTTC. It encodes CASSYSGKETQYF.

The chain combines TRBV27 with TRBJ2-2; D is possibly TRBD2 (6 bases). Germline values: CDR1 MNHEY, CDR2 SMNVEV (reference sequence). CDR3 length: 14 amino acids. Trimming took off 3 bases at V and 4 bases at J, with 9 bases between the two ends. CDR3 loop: CASSLGGSTGELFF. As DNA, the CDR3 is TGTGCCAGCAGTTTGGGGGGTTCCACCGGGGAGCTGTTTTTT.

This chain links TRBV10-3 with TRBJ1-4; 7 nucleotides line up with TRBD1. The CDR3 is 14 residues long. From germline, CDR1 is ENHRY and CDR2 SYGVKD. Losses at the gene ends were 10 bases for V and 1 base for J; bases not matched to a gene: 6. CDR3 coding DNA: TGTGCCAGTCGACAGGGCCAAACTAATGAAAAACTGTTTTTT. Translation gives CASRQGQTNEKLFF.

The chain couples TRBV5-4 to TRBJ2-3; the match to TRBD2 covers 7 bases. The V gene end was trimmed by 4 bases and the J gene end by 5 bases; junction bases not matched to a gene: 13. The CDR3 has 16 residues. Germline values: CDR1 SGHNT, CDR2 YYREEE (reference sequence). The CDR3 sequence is CASSPDTGLRGDTQYF. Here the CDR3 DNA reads TGTGCCAGCAGCCCCGACACGGGACTACGCGGAGATACGCAGTATTTT.

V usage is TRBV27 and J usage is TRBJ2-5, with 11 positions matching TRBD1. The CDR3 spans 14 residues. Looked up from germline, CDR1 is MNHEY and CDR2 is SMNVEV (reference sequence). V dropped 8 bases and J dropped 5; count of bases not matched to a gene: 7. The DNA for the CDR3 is TGTGCCAGCCGTAGGACAGGGGGCCTCGAGACCCAGTACTTC. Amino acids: CASRRTGGLETQYF.

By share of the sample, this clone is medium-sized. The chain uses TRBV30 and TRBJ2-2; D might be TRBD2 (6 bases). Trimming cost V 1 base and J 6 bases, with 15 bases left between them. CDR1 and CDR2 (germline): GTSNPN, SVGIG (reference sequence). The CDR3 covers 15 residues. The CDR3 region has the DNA TGTGCCTGGAGTGGAGAAGGGTGGGACTCCGGGGAGCTGTTTTTT. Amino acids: CAWSGEGWDSGELFF.

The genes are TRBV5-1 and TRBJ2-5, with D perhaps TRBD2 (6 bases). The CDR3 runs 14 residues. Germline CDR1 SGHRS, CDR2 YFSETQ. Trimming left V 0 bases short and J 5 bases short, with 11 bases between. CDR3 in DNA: TGCGCCAGCAGCTTGGAGCCCCGGGGGGAGACCCAGTACTTC. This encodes CASSLEPRGETQYF.

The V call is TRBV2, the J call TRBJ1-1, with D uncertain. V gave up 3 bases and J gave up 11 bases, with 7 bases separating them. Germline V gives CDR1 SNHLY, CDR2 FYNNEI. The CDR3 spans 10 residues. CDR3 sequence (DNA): TGTGCCAGCAGTGAGACTTTGGCTTTCTTT. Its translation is CASSETLAFF.

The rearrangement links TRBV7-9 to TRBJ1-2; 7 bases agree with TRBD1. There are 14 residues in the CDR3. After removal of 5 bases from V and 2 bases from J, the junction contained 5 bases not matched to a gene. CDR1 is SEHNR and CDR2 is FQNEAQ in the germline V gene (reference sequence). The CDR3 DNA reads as TGTGCCAGCAGCCAACAGGGGACAAACTATGGCTACACCTTC. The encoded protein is CASSQQGTNYGYTF.

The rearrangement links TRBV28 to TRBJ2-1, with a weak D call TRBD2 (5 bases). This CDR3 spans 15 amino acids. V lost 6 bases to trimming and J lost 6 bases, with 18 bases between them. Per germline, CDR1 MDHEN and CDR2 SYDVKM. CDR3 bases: TGTGCCAGCAGCAACTCGGCTAGCTTCATCAATGAGCAGTTCTTC. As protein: CASSNSASFINEQFF.

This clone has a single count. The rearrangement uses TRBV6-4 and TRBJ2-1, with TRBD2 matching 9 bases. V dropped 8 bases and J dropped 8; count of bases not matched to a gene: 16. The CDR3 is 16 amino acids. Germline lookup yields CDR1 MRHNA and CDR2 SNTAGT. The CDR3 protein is CASSLGREGRTDEQFF. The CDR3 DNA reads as TGTGCCAGCTCCTTAGGGCGGGAGGGCCGTACCGATGAGCAGTTCTTC.

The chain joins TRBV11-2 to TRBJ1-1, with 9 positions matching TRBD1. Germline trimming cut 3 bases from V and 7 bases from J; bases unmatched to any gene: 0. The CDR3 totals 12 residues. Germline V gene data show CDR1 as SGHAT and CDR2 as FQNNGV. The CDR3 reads CASSLGQGEAFF. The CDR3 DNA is TGTGCCAGCAGCTTGGGACAGGGTGAAGCTTTCTTT.

As DNA, the CDR3 is TGTGCCAGCAGCCTCCTCGGGAGCTACGAGCAGTACTTC. Its protein product is CASSLLGSYEQYF. This chain joins TRBV7-9 and TRBJ2-7; D is perhaps TRBD2 (6 bases). CDR3 length equals 13 residues. Trimming removed 5 bases at V and 3 bases at J, with 11 bases between. Per the germline V gene, CDR1 is SEHNR and CDR2 is FQNEAQ (reference sequence).

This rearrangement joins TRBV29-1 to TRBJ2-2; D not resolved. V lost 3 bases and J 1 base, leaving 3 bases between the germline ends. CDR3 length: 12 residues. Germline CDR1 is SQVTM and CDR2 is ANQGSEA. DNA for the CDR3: TGCAGCGTTGACCGGAACACCGGGGAGCTGTTTTTT. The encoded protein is CSVDRNTGELFF.